A selection of T cell receptor beta chains follows, all from one sample in a study of OX40 agonist ivuxolimab in advanced cancers. Here immunoSEQ multiplex PCR was the method, and the copy in TCRdb shows in-frame clones only, minus some. The sample yields approximately 44,000 clones, around 88% seen once. Here the sequenced sample was CD4+ or CD8+ T cells sorted from blood, taken in a trial of the OX40 agonist ivuxolimab. These receptors were collected from an adult with an advanced solid tumor such as melanoma, head and neck, liver or kidney cancer. Each CDR3 is given with its conserved first and last residue. Fields, in order: clone size, V gene, D gene, CDR3 length, J gene, CDR3 DNA, CDR3 protein. D genes are given only for firm matches. The listing skips clone size in some rows; elsewhere it reads once, few, many or a size class.

clone size: NA; V gene: TRBV28; D gene: NA; CDR3 length: 14; J gene: TRBJ1-4; CDR3 DNA: TGTGCCAGCAGTCCGTCGGACGTCGAGGAAAAACTGTTTTTT; CDR3 protein: CASSPSDVEEKLFF
clone size: NA; V gene: TRBV5-8; D gene: TRBD1; CDR3 length: 17; J gene: TRBJ1-5; CDR3 DNA: TGTGCCAGCAGCTCGGGACAGGGGGTTTATAGCAATCAGCCCCAGCATTTT; CDR3 protein: CASSSGQGVYSNQPQHF
clone size: NA; V gene: TRBV7-2; D gene: NA; CDR3 length: 13; J gene: TRBJ1-1; CDR3 DNA: TGTGCCAGCAGCTTATTTTCTGGGACTGAAGCTTTCTTT; CDR3 protein: CASSLFSGTEAFF
clone size: NA; V gene: TRBV19; D gene: NA; CDR3 length: 15; J gene: TRBJ1-2; CDR3 DNA: TGTGCCAGTACCCCTGAGGGTGTTGGGATCTATGGCTACACCTTC; CDR3 protein: CASTPEGVGIYGYTF
clone size: NA; V gene: TRBV7-2; D gene: TRBD2; CDR3 length: 15; J gene: TRBJ2-1; CDR3 DNA: TGTGCCAGCAGCCCTAGCGGGAGCTCCTACAATGAGCAGTTCTTC; CDR3 protein: CASSPSGSSYNEQFF
clone size: NA; V gene: TRBV7-9; D gene: TRBD2; CDR3 length: 14; J gene: TRBJ2-1; CDR3 DNA: TGTGCCAGCAGCTTAGGACTAGCGGGAGGGGGGCAGTTCTTC; CDR3 protein: CASSLGLAGGGQFF
clone size: NA; V gene: TRBV7-9; D gene: NA; CDR3 length: 15; J gene: TRBJ2-1; CDR3 DNA: TGTGCCAGCAGCCCCCGGTTAGGCACCTACAATGAGCAGTTCTTC; CDR3 protein: CASSPRLGTYNEQFF
clone size: NA; V gene: TRBV6-5; D gene: NA; CDR3 length: 15; J gene: TRBJ1-3; CDR3 DNA: TGTGCCAGCGGCCTTGGGGCAAGCTCTGGAGGCACCATATATTTT; CDR3 protein: CASGLGASSGGTIYF
clone size: NA; V gene: TRBV19; D gene: NA; CDR3 length: 15; J gene: TRBJ2-5; CDR3 DNA: TGTGCCAGTAGTATGGCACCGGGACTCAGAGAGACCCAGTACTTC; CDR3 protein: CASSMAPGLRETQYF
clone size: NA; V gene: TRBV4-2; D gene: TRBD2; CDR3 length: 15; J gene: TRBJ2-1; CDR3 DNA: TGTGCCAGCAGCCAGGAGCGGGGGGTAAACAATGAGCAGTTCTTC; CDR3 protein: CASSQERGVNNEQFF
clone size: NA; V gene: TRBV10-2; D gene: TRBD1; CDR3 length: 14; J gene: TRBJ1-5; CDR3 DNA: TGCGCCAGCAGTGGGACAGGGGGTAATCAGCCCCAGCATTTT; CDR3 protein: CASSGTGGNQPQHF
clone size: NA; V gene: TRBV12-5; D gene: TRBD2; CDR3 length: 15; J gene: TRBJ2-1; CDR3 DNA: TGTGCTAGTGGTTTGCCCTGGACTAGCGGGGGGGAGCAGTTCTTC; CDR3 protein: CASGLPWTSGGEQFF
clone size: once; V gene: TRBV7-2; D gene: TRBD1; CDR3 length: 14; J gene: TRBJ1-4; CDR3 DNA: TGTGCCAGCAGCTCTGGGACAGGGAATGAAAAACTGTTTTTT; CDR3 protein: CASSSGTGNEKLFF
clone size: NA; V gene: TRBV2; D gene: TRBD1; CDR3 length: 15; J gene: TRBJ2-5; CDR3 DNA: TGTGCCAGCAGTGAAATGGACAGGGGTAAAGAGACCCAGTACTTC; CDR3 protein: CASSEMDRGKETQYF
clone size: NA; V gene: TRBV29-1; D gene: NA; CDR3 length: 12; J gene: TRBJ2-2; CDR3 DNA: TGCAGCGTTGTAAGGGTGGGCGGGGAGCTGTTTTTT; CDR3 protein: CSVVRVGGELFF
clone size: NA; V gene: TRBV18; D gene: TRBD2; CDR3 length: 14; J gene: TRBJ2-3; CDR3 DNA: TGTGCCAGCTCTGGGGGGGACCGCACAGATACGCAGTATTTT; CDR3 protein: CASSGGDRTDTQYF
clone size: NA; V gene: TRBV19; D gene: NA; CDR3 length: 13; J gene: TRBJ2-4; CDR3 DNA: TGTGCTTCAGCTCCCAGGGTCAAAAACATTCAGTACTTC; CDR3 protein: CASAPRVKNIQYF
clone size: NA; V gene: TRBV28; D gene: TRBD1; CDR3 length: 16; J gene: TRBJ1-5; CDR3 DNA: TGTGCCAGCAGTAAAAAGGGACAGGAGAGCAATCAGCCCCAGCATTTT; CDR3 protein: CASSKKGQESNQPQHF
clone size: NA; V gene: TRBV30; D gene: TRBD2; CDR3 length: 14; J gene: TRBJ2-3; CDR3 DNA: TGTGCCTGGAGGCTAGCGGGGGGCCCAGATACGCAGTATTTT; CDR3 protein: CAWRLAGGPDTQYF
clone size: few; V gene: TRBV15; D gene: NA; CDR3 length: 15; J gene: TRBJ2-5; CDR3 DNA: TGTGCCACCAGCAGATCAAGAGGTCCGCAAGAGACCCAGTACTTC; CDR3 protein: CATSRSRGPQETQYF
clone size: NA; V gene: TRBV7-7; D gene: NA; CDR3 length: 13; J gene: TRBJ2-7; CDR3 DNA: TGTGCTAGCAGCGCAGGGTTTCGCTACGAGCAGTACTTC; CDR3 protein: CASSAGFRYEQYF
clone size: NA; V gene: TRBV11-2; D gene: NA; CDR3 length: 14; J gene: TRBJ2-5; CDR3 DNA: TGTGCCAGCAGCTTAGGGGGGGGCCTCGAGACCCAGTACTTC; CDR3 protein: CASSLGGGLETQYF
clone size: NA; V gene: TRBV6-5; D gene: NA; CDR3 length: 15; J gene: TRBJ2-1; CDR3 DNA: TGTGCCAGCAGTTTTCGACTAGATCCCATCAATGAGCAGTTCTTC; CDR3 protein: CASSFRLDPINEQFF
clone size: NA; V gene: TRBV27; D gene: TRBD2; CDR3 length: 13; J gene: TRBJ2-7; CDR3 DNA: TGTGCCAGCAAGGGCGGGAGTAGGAACGAGCAGTACTTC; CDR3 protein: CASKGGSRNEQYF
clone size: NA; V gene: TRBV10-3; D gene: TRBD1; CDR3 length: 15; J gene: TRBJ1-1; CDR3 DNA: TGTGCCATCAGGAAGGGGGCGAATTTGGACACTGAAGCTTTCTTT; CDR3 protein: CAIRKGANLDTEAFF
clone size: NA; V gene: TRBV10-2; D gene: TRBD1; CDR3 length: 16; J gene: TRBJ2-3; CDR3 DNA: TGCGCCAGCCGACAGGGGTTTCCCTCTAGCACAGATACGCAGTATTTT; CDR3 protein: CASRQGFPSSTDTQYF
clone size: NA; V gene: TRBV28; D gene: NA; CDR3 length: 15; J gene: TRBJ2-1; CDR3 DNA: TGTGCCAGCAGTTTAAGTTGGCGACCCTACAATGAGCAGTTCTTC; CDR3 protein: CASSLSWRPYNEQFF
clone size: NA; V gene: TRBV6-5; D gene: NA; CDR3 length: 14; J gene: TRBJ2-1; CDR3 DNA: TGTGCCAGCAGTTACACGGGGGTTAGGAATGAGCAGTTCTTC; CDR3 protein: CASSYTGVRNEQFF
clone size: NA; V gene: TRBV18; D gene: TRBD2; CDR3 length: 17; J gene: TRBJ2-3; CDR3 DNA: TGTGCCAGCTCACCCACAAGAGCGGGAGGGTACACAGATACGCAGTATTTT; CDR3 protein: CASSPTRAGGYTDTQYF
clone size: few; V gene: TRBV9; D gene: NA; CDR3 length: 15; J gene: TRBJ1-5; CDR3 DNA: TGTGCCAGCAGCGTAGCCGGCGAAGGGACTCAGCCCCAGCATTTT; CDR3 protein: CASSVAGEGTQPQHF
clone size: NA; V gene: TRBV9; D gene: TRBD1; CDR3 length: 17; J gene: TRBJ2-3; CDR3 DNA: TGTGCCAGCAGCCCTTCGGACAGGGACAGGGAAACAGATACGCAGTATTTT; CDR3 protein: CASSPSDRDRETDTQYF
clone size: NA; V gene: TRBV9; D gene: NA; CDR3 length: 14; J gene: TRBJ2-3; CDR3 DNA: TGTGCCAGCAGCGTGGGGCTAAAGTCAGATACGCAGTATTTT; CDR3 protein: CASSVGLKSDTQYF
clone size: NA; V gene: TRBV19; D gene: TRBD1; CDR3 length: 15; J gene: TRBJ2-7; CDR3 DNA: TGTGCCAGTAATACCCCGGGACAGGGTAACTACGAGCAGTACTTC; CDR3 protein: CASNTPGQGNYEQYF
clone size: NA; V gene: TRBV19; D gene: NA; CDR3 length: 14; J gene: TRBJ1-2; CDR3 DNA: TGTGCCAGTAGTTCGCTAGGGCAGACCTATGGCTACACCTTC; CDR3 protein: CASSSLGQTYGYTF
clone size: once; V gene: TRBV11-2; D gene: NA; CDR3 length: 15; J gene: TRBJ2-2; CDR3 DNA: TGTGCCAGCAGCTTAGAAAGGGCTAGCACCGGGGAGCTGTTTTTT; CDR3 protein: CASSLERASTGELFF
clone size: NA; V gene: TRBV30; D gene: NA; CDR3 length: 13; J gene: TRBJ1-5; CDR3 DNA: TGTGCCTGGGGCGGGGGGGGAAGGCAGCCCCAGCATTTT; CDR3 protein: CAWGGGGRQPQHF
clone size: NA; V gene: TRBV5-8; D gene: NA; CDR3 length: 13; J gene: TRBJ1-1; CDR3 DNA: TGTGCCAGCAGCCAGGACCGGTTGACTGAAGCTTTCTTT; CDR3 protein: CASSQDRLTEAFF
clone size: NA; V gene: TRBV9; D gene: TRBD1; CDR3 length: 16; J gene: TRBJ2-3; CDR3 DNA: TGTGCCAGCAGCGGTCCCCGGGACAGGGCCACAGATACGCAGTATTTT; CDR3 protein: CASSGPRDRATDTQYF
clone size: NA; V gene: TRBV28; D gene: NA; CDR3 length: 14; J gene: TRBJ2-7; CDR3 DNA: TGTGCCAGCGGGGATGCGACAGGAGGGTGGGAGCAGTACTTC; CDR3 protein: CASGDATGGWEQYF
clone size: NA; V gene: TRBV28; D gene: TRBD2; CDR3 length: 19; J gene: TRBJ2-1; CDR3 DNA: TGTGCCAGCAGTTTTGTTGCCTGGGGCCTAGCGGGAGCTAGAGATGAGCAGTTCTTC; CDR3 protein: CASSFVAWGLAGARDEQFF
clone size: NA; V gene: TRBV5-8; D gene: NA; CDR3 length: 13; J gene: TRBJ2-7; CDR3 DNA: TGTGCCAGCAGCAAACAGGGCTTAGGCGAGCAGTACTTC; CDR3 protein: CASSKQGLGEQYF
clone size: NA; V gene: TRBV9; D gene: NA; CDR3 length: 14; J gene: TRBJ1-2; CDR3 DNA: TGTGCCAGCAGCGAGTGGGGACGGGCGGAAGGCTACACCTTC; CDR3 protein: CASSEWGRAEGYTF